This record covers a single T cell receptor beta chain. The CDR3 totals 16 residues. Germline V gene sequence: CDR1 LGHNA, CDR2 YSLEER. Trimming removed 0 bases from V and 5 bases from J, with 13 bases in between. This specimen belongs to a study of early T cells in non-severe SARS-CoV-2 infection. TCRdb re-analysed the 5' RACE reads in MiXCR, keeping a single row per CDR3 protein. The sample has tens of thousands of distinct CDR3 sequences, less than 5% seen once. The sequence came from an adult who was a healthcare worker with PCR-confirmed SARS-CoV-2 infection or an uninfected control (not recorded which). The chain joins TRBV4-3 to TRBJ1-4, with D hard to call. Sequencing was performed on whole blood. The CDR3 DNA follows: TGCGCCAGCAGCCAAGATAGGGCAGTTAAAAATGAAAAACTGTTTTTT. This encodes CASSQDRAVKNEKLFF.